Listed below are T cell receptor beta chains from one sample, sequenced in a study of human T cells and chemical hapten exposure. TCRdb re-called the RACE reads with MiXCR, one entry per CDR3 protein. The sample lists some 97,000 distinct CDR3 sequences; around a quarter were seen once. The sequencing here drew on whole blood, taken in connection with sensitization to the hapten diphenylcyclopropenone (DPC). The receptors derive from a man in his forties or fifties with alopecia areata. Some clones in this sample may be carry-over from other donors' samples. CDR3s include the opening cysteine and the closing phenylalanine or tryptophan. D genes are given only for firm matches. The size entry is marked missing in some rows and otherwise reads once, few, many or a size class.

size: few; D: NA; J: TRBJ2-7; V: TRBV7-2; DNA: TGTGCCAGCAGCTTAGGAGGTGGCCAGGTCTCCCTCGAGCAGTACTTC; CDR3: CASSLGGGQVSLEQYF
size: NA; D: NA; J: TRBJ2-1; V: TRBV11-1; DNA: TGTGCCAGCAGCTTAATTTCTAGTACCTACAATGAGCAGTTCTTC; CDR3: CASSLISSTYNEQFF
size: NA; D: TRBD2; J: TRBJ2-3; V: TRBV6-5; DNA: TGTGCCAGCGGGAGGGCCTTCACAGATACGCAGTATTTT; CDR3: CASGRAFTDTQYF
size: NA; D: TRBD2; J: TRBJ2-1; V: TRBV29-1; DNA: TGCAGCGTTGCGGCGGGAGGGCAGTTCTTC; CDR3: CSVAAGGQFF
size: few; D: NA; J: TRBJ2-2; V: TRBV20-1; DNA: TGCAGTGGACAGCTCAAGAACACCGGGGAGCTGTTTTTT; CDR3: CSGQLKNTGELFF
size: few; D: NA; J: TRBJ2-5; V: TRBV7-9; DNA: TGTGCCAGCACCCTAGGGGTCCAAGAGACCCAGTACTTC; CDR3: CASTLGVQETQYF
size: NA; D: TRBD2; J: TRBJ2-7; V: TRBV6-2/TRBV6-3; DNA: TGTGCCAGCAGTTCGGGGACTAGCGGGAGCTACGAGCAGTACTTC; CDR3: CASSSGTSGSYEQYF
size: NA; D: NA; J: TRBJ1-2; V: TRBV3-1; DNA: TGTGCCAGCAGCCAAGATCAACAGGGCTATGGCTACACCTTC; CDR3: CASSQDQQGYGYTF
size: few; D: TRBD1; J: TRBJ1-1; V: TRBV27; DNA: TGTGCCAGCAGTTCCCTCTACAGGGGGCGAGTGAACACTGAAGCTTTCTTT; CDR3: CASSSLYRGRVNTEAFF
size: few; D: TRBD1; J: TRBJ2-3; V: TRBV6-4; DNA: TGTGCCAGCAGTGCCGGGACAGGAGCTAGCACAGATACGCAGTATTTT; CDR3: CASSAGTGASTDTQYF
size: few; D: TRBD2; J: TRBJ2-3; V: TRBV29-1; DNA: TGCAGCGTTGATGGTGCTAGCGGGGGAACCTATACGCAGTATTTT; CDR3: CSVDGASGGTYTQYF
size: NA; D: NA; J: TRBJ2-4; V: TRBV19; DNA: TGTGCCAGTAGTATAGCTACGCTAGCCAAAAACATTCAGTACTTC; CDR3: CASSIATLAKNIQYF
size: NA; D: TRBD2; J: TRBJ2-1; V: TRBV7-2; DNA: TGTGCCAGCAGCTCCGGGACTAGCGGGAGGGTCTATGAGCAGTTCTTC; CDR3: CASSSGTSGRVYEQFF
size: NA; D: NA; J: TRBJ2-7; V: TRBV6-5; DNA: TGTGCCAGCAGTTATAGTGTCGGAGGAATCCCCTACGAGCAGTACTTC; CDR3: CASSYSVGGIPYEQYF
size: once; D: TRBD2; J: TRBJ2-7; V: TRBV7-2; DNA: TGTGCCAGCAGCGGGGGACTAGCGGGAGCCGAGCAGTACTTC; CDR3: CASSGGLAGAEQYF
size: NA; D: NA; J: TRBJ1-1; V: TRBV7-2; DNA: TGTGCCAGCAGGGTGGCGGCACAGAGAAACACTGAAGCTTTCTTT; CDR3: CASRVAAQRNTEAFF
size: few; D: NA; J: TRBJ2-3; V: TRBV20-1; DNA: TGCAGTGCTAGAGATATGGGGACATCAAGCACAGATACGCAGTATTTT; CDR3: CSARDMGTSSTDTQYF
size: few; D: NA; J: TRBJ2-5; V: TRBV20-1; DNA: TGCAGTGCTAGAGATCCTCAAAGGGGAAGGGGAGAGACCCAGTACTTC; CDR3: CSARDPQRGRGETQYF
size: NA; D: NA; J: TRBJ1-2; V: TRBV12-3/TRBV12-4; DNA: TGTGCCAGCAGTTTAGGGGGGGTCACCTCCTATGGCTACACCTTC; CDR3: CASSLGGVTSYGYTF
size: many; D: TRBD2; J: TRBJ2-1; V: TRBV2; DNA: TGTGCCAGCAGGACCGGGACTAGCGGGAGTAATGAGCAGTTCTTC; CDR3: CASRTGTSGSNEQFF
size: NA; D: TRBD1; J: TRBJ2-1; V: TRBV7-9; DNA: TGTGCCAGCAGCTTCCCCACAGGGGGCGCCTACAATGAGCAGTTCTTC; CDR3: CASSFPTGGAYNEQFF
size: NA; D: TRBD1; J: TRBJ2-3; V: TRBV7-8; DNA: TGTGCCAGCAGCCCCGAGACAGGGTATCGCACAGATACGCAGTATTTT; CDR3: CASSPETGYRTDTQYF
size: few; D: TRBD2; J: TRBJ2-7; V: TRBV3-1; DNA: TGTGCCAGCAGCCAAGGGTTCGCGGGAGGGGAGCAGTACTTC; CDR3: CASSQGFAGGEQYF
size: few; D: NA; J: TRBJ2-5; V: TRBV6-2/TRBV6-3; DNA: TGTGCCAGCAGTTACGGCCGGTGGAGTCAAGAGACCCAGTACTTC; CDR3: CASSYGRWSQETQYF
size: few; D: NA; J: TRBJ2-7; V: TRBV20-1; DNA: TGCAGTGCTAGAGGACCGGGAGTTATTCCCGAGCAGTACTTC; CDR3: CSARGPGVIPEQYF
size: few; D: TRBD1; J: TRBJ1-2; V: TRBV20-1; DNA: TGCAGTGCCGCAGTGACAGGGGGCCATGACTATGGCTACACCTTC; CDR3: CSAAVTGGHDYGYTF
size: NA; D: NA; J: TRBJ2-6; V: TRBV18; DNA: TGTGCCAGCTCACCAGACAACGTCCTGACTTTC; CDR3: CASSPDNVLTF
size: few; D: TRBD1; J: TRBJ1-1; V: TRBV6-2/TRBV6-3; DNA: TGTGCCAGCAGCCGGCGACAGGGAGACACTGAAGCTTTCTTT; CDR3: CASSRRQGDTEAFF
size: NA; D: NA; J: TRBJ2-2; V: TRBV19; DNA: TGTGCCAGTAGTATGGTGGGAACCGGGGAGCTGTTTTTT; CDR3: CASSMVGTGELFF
size: NA; D: NA; J: TRBJ2-3; V: TRBV28; DNA: TGTGCCAGCAGTTCTGGGGGGTTTAATAGGGCAGATACGCAGTATTTT; CDR3: CASSSGGFNRADTQYF
size: few; D: NA; J: TRBJ1-3; V: TRBV5-4; DNA: TGTGCCAGCAGCTTGGTGGGGTCTGGAAACACCATATATTTT; CDR3: CASSLVGSGNTIYF
size: few; D: TRBD2; J: TRBJ2-5; V: TRBV5-1; DNA: TGCGCCAGCAACGGGGTAGCGGGCGGCCAAGAGACCCAGTACTTC; CDR3: CASNGVAGGQETQYF
size: NA; D: NA; J: TRBJ2-7; V: TRBV20-1; DNA: TGCAGTGCTCACCTCCAGGGAAAAAGGGCCTACGAGCAGTACTTC; CDR3: CSAHLQGKRAYEQYF
size: few; D: TRBD2; J: TRBJ2-3; V: TRBV9; DNA: TGTGCCAGCAGCGCTAGGACCGGGACTAGCGGGAGAGGAGATACGCAGTATTTT; CDR3: CASSARTGTSGRGDTQYF
size: NA; D: TRBD2; J: TRBJ2-3; V: TRBV6-1; DNA: TGTGCCAGCAGTGTTTTCAGCGGGAGTCGTACAGATACGCAGTATTTT; CDR3: CASSVFSGSRTDTQYF
size: NA; D: TRBD2; J: TRBJ2-2; V: TRBV24-1; DNA: TGTGCCACCTCGATCGGGGGGGCGAACACCGGGGAGCTGTTTTTT; CDR3: CATSIGGANTGELFF
size: few; D: NA; J: TRBJ2-7; V: TRBV4-2; DNA: TGTGCCAGCAGCCAAGAGAGGTCCTACGAGCAGTACTTC; CDR3: CASSQERSYEQYF
size: few; D: NA; J: TRBJ2-3; V: TRBV2; DNA: TGTGCCAGCGGGGAATTAGGCTCCGGTACGCAGTATTTT; CDR3: CASGELGSGTQYF
size: few; D: TRBD1; J: TRBJ1-1; V: TRBV10-2; DNA: TGCGCCAGCAGTCCCAGACAGGGGCTGACCACTGAAGCTTTCTTT; CDR3: CASSPRQGLTTEAFF
size: NA; D: NA; J: TRBJ2-5; V: TRBV7-7; DNA: TGTGCCAGCAGCTTAGGCCAGGAGTTTGGGGAGACCCAGTACTTC; CDR3: CASSLGQEFGETQYF
size: few; D: NA; J: TRBJ2-1; V: TRBV6-2/TRBV6-3; DNA: TGTGCCACCGACGAACAGGGCTCCTACAATGAGCAGTTCTTC; CDR3: CATDEQGSYNEQFF
size: few; D: NA; J: TRBJ2-7; V: TRBV12-3/TRBV12-4; DNA: TGTGCCAGCAGTTTAAGAAGTACCACCTACGAGCAGTACTTC; CDR3: CASSLRSTTYEQYF
size: NA; D: NA; J: TRBJ2-3; V: TRBV5-1; DNA: TGCGCCAGCACTGATGGGGGCCGGAGGACAGATACGCAGTATTTT; CDR3: CASTDGGRRTDTQYF
size: NA; D: NA; J: TRBJ2-7; V: TRBV7-2; DNA: TGTGCCAGCAGCGGGAGCTCCTACGAGCAGTACTTC; CDR3: CASSGSSYEQYF
size: many; D: NA; J: TRBJ1-3; V: TRBV7-9; DNA: TGTGCCAGCAGCTTATTGGGCCAAACCAAAGGAAACACCATATATTTT; CDR3: CASSLLGQTKGNTIYF
size: NA; D: TRBD2; J: TRBJ2-7; V: TRBV28; DNA: TGTGCCAGCAGTTCCCGTAGCGGGAGCCTGGGGCAGTACTTC; CDR3: CASSSRSGSLGQYF
size: NA; D: TRBD1; J: TRBJ2-4; V: TRBV7-2; DNA: TGTGCCAGCAGCTTTTCAGGGGGCCGAGGAGCCAAAAACATTCAGTACTTC; CDR3: CASSFSGGRGAKNIQYF
size: medium-sized; D: TRBD2; J: TRBJ2-1; V: TRBV3-1; DNA: TGTGCCAGCAGCCAAGGTGTTAGCGGGACTAGTGAGCAGTTCTTC; CDR3: CASSQGVSGTSEQFF
size: once; D: NA; J: TRBJ1-6; V: TRBV3-1; DNA: TGTGCCAGCAGCCAAGATAGATGGCACGCTTCACCCCTCCACTTT; CDR3: CASSQDRWHASPLHF